These 18 T cell receptor beta chains were sequenced from one sample in a study of cytomegalovirus exposure and HLA in healthy donors. Using immunoSEQ multiplex PCR, the repertoire was profiled, and TCRdb retains in-frame clones only, with some absent. There are around 130,000 clones in the sample; nearly 90% occur only once, and 3% to 3.5% lies in the top ten. Source material: PBMCs. The receptors stem from a man aged 30 to 39 in good health and CMV-seronegative.

The chain carries TRBV9 and TRBJ1-6; TRBD1 agrees at 8 bases. This CDR3 is 14 amino acids long. Germline V gene data show CDR1 as SGDLS and CDR2 as YYNGEE. The trim removed 4 bases at V and 7 bases at J, leaving 4 bases unmatched. This CDR3 is CASSFRQGNSPLHF. In DNA, the CDR3 is TGTGCCAGCAGCTTCAGACAGGGGAATTCACCCCTCCACTTT.

The chain uses TRBV5-1 and TRBJ2-2; the match to TRBD1 covers 7 bases. Losses at the gene ends were 3 bases for V and 0 bases for J; bases not matched to a gene: 5. Germline V gene sequence: CDR1 SGHRS, CDR2 YFSETQ. The CDR3 is 16 residues long. Here the CDR3 DNA reads TGCGCCAGCAGCTACCTACAGGGGCCGAACACCGGGGAGCTGTTTTTT. Encoded protein: CASSYLQGPNTGELFF.

The rearrangement joins TRBV5-1 to TRBJ1-4; D ambiguous. Trimming took off 4 bases at V and 0 bases at J, with 13 bases between the two ends. The CDR3 is made up of 16 amino acids. CDR1 and CDR2 from the germline V gene are SGHRS and YFSETQ. CDR3 coding DNA: TGCGCCAGCAGCGATCCAACTCTTGCAACTAATGAAAAACTGTTTTTT. Translated, it gives CASSDPTLATNEKLFF.

The V gene is TRBV7-3, the J gene TRBJ2-2; D is unclear. CDR1 is SGHTA, CDR2 FQGTGA, per germline. The V and J ends lost 6 bases and 1 base respectively, with 12 bases between them. CDR3 length: 15 amino acids. For the CDR3, the DNA is TGTGCCAGCAGACTAAGTAGCTTGAACACCGGGGAGCTGTTTTTT. It translates to CASRLSSLNTGELFF.

CDR3 nucleotides: TGTGCCAGCAGCTTGTTTGGGCCAGGGGGGAATCAGCCCCAGCATTTT. Translation: CASSLFGPGGNQPQHF. The chain uses TRBV5-6 and TRBJ1-5, with 7 bases aligning to TRBD1. The CDR3 has 16 amino acids. Unmatched junction bases numbered 8, after V lost 1 base and J lost 4 bases. Germline CDR1 is SGHDT and CDR2 is YYEEEE.

This clone has only one observation. The rearrangement uses TRBV7-9 and TRBJ2-2; 8 positions agree with TRBD2. Per the germline V gene, CDR1 is SEHNR and CDR2 is FQNEAQ (reference sequence). The junction had 15 bases not matched to a gene; V was cut back by 4 bases and J by 8 bases. This CDR3 spans 17 amino acids. CDR3 bases: TGTGCCAGCAGCTCTCCGCGGGGGGTTCCGGGTACTGGGGAGCTGTTTTTT. Amino acids: CASSSPRGVPGTGELFF.

This clone came up once. V gene TRBV6-6 combines with J gene TRBJ2-7; TRBD2 aligns across 11 bases. Trimming at V came to 8 bases and at J to 4 bases, leaving 7 bases not matched to a gene. This CDR3 spans 14 amino acids. Germline assignment: CDR1 MNHNY and CDR2 SVGAGI (reference sequence). As DNA, the CDR3 is TGTGCCAGCCATACTAGCGGGGGCCAATACGAGCAGTACTTC. This sequence encodes CASHTSGGQYEQYF.

The chain has TRBV7-6 and TRBJ1-1; 8 positions agree with TRBD1. Germline values: CDR1 SGHVS, CDR2 FNYEAQ. Unmatched junction bases numbered 12, after V lost 8 bases and J lost 1 base. This CDR3 is built from 16 residues. The DNA for the CDR3 is TGTGCCAGCGGGGCGGAACAGGGGGTGCAGAACACTGAAGCTTTCTTT. Encoded protein: CASGAEQGVQNTEAFF.

The table lists this clone with a few counts. The chain uses TRBV6-5 and TRBJ2-7, with D perhaps TRBD1 (5 bases). This CDR3 is built from 12 residues. CDR1 MNHEY and CDR2 SVGAGI come from the germline V gene. V lost 7 bases and J lost 5, with 12 bases in between. CDR3 nucleotide sequence: TGTGCCAGCAAGGGGCTAGGGAACGAGCAGTACTTC. Its translation is CASKGLGNEQYF.

This clone appeared once. The V call is TRBV28, the J call TRBJ2-7, with 10 bases fitting TRBD1. V trimming: 7 bases; J trimming: 2 bases; junction bases outside the gene matches: 2. CDR1 and CDR2 (germline): MDHEN, SYDVKM. The CDR3 length is 13 residues. In DNA form, the CDR3 reads TGTGCCAGCACGACAGGGGGCGCCTACGAGCAGTACTTC. It yields the protein CASTTGGAYEQYF.

The V call is TRBV7-2, the J call TRBJ1-2; D unresolved. V shed 5 bases and J shed 5 bases, with 9 bases lying between them. Germline CDR1 and CDR2: SGHTA and FQGNSA. This CDR3 region has 12 residues. The CDR3 is CASSIWAYGYTF. The CDR3 DNA reads as TGTGCCAGCAGCATATGGGCTTATGGCTACACCTTC.

The chain links TRBV7-9 to TRBJ1-3; D gene unclear. Trimming removed 3 bases from V and 1 base from J, with 10 bases in between. Germline assignment: CDR1 SEHNR and CDR2 FQNEAQ (reference sequence). The CDR3 totals 15 residues. The CDR3 is CASSFLEESGNTIYF. CDR3 bases: TGTGCCAGCAGCTTCCTCGAGGAGTCTGGAAACACCATATATTTT.

The V gene is TRBV2, the J gene TRBJ2-7, with D perhaps TRBD1 (6 bases). Between the trimmed V and J ends, which lost 6 bases and 6 bases, there was a span of 24 bases. The germline V gene has CDR1 SNHLY and CDR2 FYNNEI. This CDR3 comprises 16 residues. Here the CDR3 reads CASSPEGVLRNREQYF. In nucleotides, the CDR3 is TGTGCCAGCAGCCCCGAGGGGGTCCTAAGAAACCGCGAGCAGTACTTC.

The rearrangement uses TRBV18 and TRBJ2-5; D perhaps matches TRBD2 (5 bases). This CDR3 has 11 residues. The germline gives CDR1 KGHSH, CDR2 LQKENI. The V gene lost 5 bases and the J gene lost 7 bases, with 8 bases spanning the gap. In nucleotides, the CDR3 is TGTGCCAGCTCAGAGCGGTCGACCCAGTACTTC. Translating it yields CASSERSTQYF.

The CDR3 DNA follows: TGTGCCAGCAGCCAAGGGGAACTAGCGGGTTACCAAGAGACCCAGTACTTC. Encoded protein: CASSQGELAGYQETQYF. The chain couples TRBV4-2 to TRBJ2-5; 9 bases line up with TRBD2. The CDR3 loop spans 17 amino acids. Germline V gives CDR1 LGHNA, CDR2 YNFKEQ. V lost 1 base, J lost 0 bases, and 6 bases stayed unmatched.

The rearrangement uses TRBV18 and TRBJ2-1, with a weak D call TRBD1 (6 bases). The CDR3 totals 15 residues. Trimming removed 5 bases from V and 6 bases from J, with 17 bases in between. Germline lookup yields CDR1 KGHSH and CDR2 LQKENI. CDR3 nucleotides: TGTGCCAGCTCATCCGTCGTGTCCAGGGGCAATGAGCAGTTCTTC. This encodes CASSSVVSRGNEQFF.

V is TRBV27 and J is TRBJ1-5; 7 bases are a match to TRBD1. The CDR3 contains 19 residues. CDR1 and CDR2 (germline): MNHEY, SMNVEV (reference sequence). J lost 7 bases, V lost 1 base, and 19 bases had no gene match. CDR3 bases: TGTGCCAGCAGTTTATTTGCGTCTTTTGGCAGGGGGAATGGGCAGCCCCAGCATTTT. Translated, it gives CASSLFASFGRGNGQPQHF.

The chain recombines TRBV2 with TRBJ2-2; D ambiguous. V lost 6 bases to trimming and J lost 2 bases, with 10 bases between them. The V gene's germline CDR1 is SNHLY and CDR2 FYNNEI. The CDR3 is made up of 14 amino acids. CDR3 sequence (DNA): TGTGCCAGCAGGGGTGGGCCAAACACCGGGGAGCTGTTTTTT. As protein: CASRGGPNTGELFF.